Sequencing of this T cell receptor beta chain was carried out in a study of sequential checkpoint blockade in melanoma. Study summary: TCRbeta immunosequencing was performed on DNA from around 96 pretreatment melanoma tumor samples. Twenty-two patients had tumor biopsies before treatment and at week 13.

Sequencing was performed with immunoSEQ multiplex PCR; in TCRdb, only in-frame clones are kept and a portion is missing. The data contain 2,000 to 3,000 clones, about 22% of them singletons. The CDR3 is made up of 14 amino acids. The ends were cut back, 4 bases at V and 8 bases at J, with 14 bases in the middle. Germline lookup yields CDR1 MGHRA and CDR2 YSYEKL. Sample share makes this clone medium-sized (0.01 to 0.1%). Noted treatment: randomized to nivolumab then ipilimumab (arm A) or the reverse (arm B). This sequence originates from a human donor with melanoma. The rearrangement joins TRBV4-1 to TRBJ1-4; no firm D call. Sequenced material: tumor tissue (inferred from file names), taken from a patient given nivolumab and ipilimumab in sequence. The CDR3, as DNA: TGCGCCAGCAGCCGGACTTTACCCGGGGAAAAACTGTTTTTT. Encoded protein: CASSRTLPGEKLFF.